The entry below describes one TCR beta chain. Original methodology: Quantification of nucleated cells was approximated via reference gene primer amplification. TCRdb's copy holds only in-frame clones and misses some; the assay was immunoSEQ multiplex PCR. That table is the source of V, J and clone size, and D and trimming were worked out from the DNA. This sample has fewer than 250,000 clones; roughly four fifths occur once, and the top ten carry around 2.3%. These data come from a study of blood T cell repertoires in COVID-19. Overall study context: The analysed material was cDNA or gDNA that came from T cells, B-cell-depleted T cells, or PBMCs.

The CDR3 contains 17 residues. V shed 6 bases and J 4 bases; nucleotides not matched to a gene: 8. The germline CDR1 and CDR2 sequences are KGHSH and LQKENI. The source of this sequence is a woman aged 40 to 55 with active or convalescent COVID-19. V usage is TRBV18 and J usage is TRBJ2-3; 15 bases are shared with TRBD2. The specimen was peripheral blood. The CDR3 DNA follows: TGTGCCAGCTCCCCCCGGACTAGCGGGGGGGTGGCAGATACGCAGTATTTT. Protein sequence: CASSPRTSGGVADTQYF. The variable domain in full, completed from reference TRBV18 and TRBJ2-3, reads NAGVMQNPRHLVRRRGQEARLRCSPMKGHSHVYWYRQLPEEGLKFMVYLQKENIIDESGMPKERFSAEFPKEGPSILRIQQVVRGDSAAYFCASSPRTSGGVADTQYFGPGTRLTVL.